This TCR beta chain originates from a study of cytomegalovirus exposure and HLA in healthy donors. On the study more broadly: Of all 400 or so donors who were genotyped, roughly 81% belonged to the Caucasian-associated ancestry cluster. The study's findings and limits: An apparent linkage of common viral pathogens to several of the most significant clusters emerged in a later analysis. Presence/absence analyses rested on an assumption that sequencing depth was roughly uniform across donors. No immune exposure information besides CMV serostatus was available.

From germline, CDR1 is MNHEY and CDR2 SVGAGI. V was trimmed by 8 bases and J by 6 bases, leaving 17 bases between them. CDR3 length: 14 residues. There are a few counts of this clone. Its target is unknown. The PCR employed 60 Vbeta primers together with 13 Jbeta primers. Sequencing was performed with immunoSEQ multiplex PCR; in TCRdb, only in-frame clones are kept and a portion is missing. This table holds under 150,000 clones, roughly four fifths found once. Sequencing input: PBMCs. The chain joins TRBV6-5 to TRBJ2-1, with D possibly being TRBD2 (5 bases). The sequence derives from a boy aged 2 to 9 in good health and CMV-seronegative. The DNA for the CDR3 is TGTGCCAGCCGATTTAGCGCAGGTCCCAATGAGCAGTTCTTC. Protein: CASRFSAGPNEQFF.